The 20 T cell receptor beta chains listed next were all sequenced from one sample in a study of vaccination effects on CD4 cells after COVID-19. Antigen-specific CD4+ T cells were expanded (with viral peptide pools) by the ViraFEST assay ahead of sequencing. It was after nine to eleven days of culture that CD4+ T cells were isolated. Two doses of BNT162b2 or mRNA-1273 vaccine were administered to participants. What these receptors recognize is not known. The data were produced by immunoSEQ multiplex PCR, yet TCRdb's version contains in-frame clones alone and is incomplete. This table has 25,000 to 30,000 clones, approximately 70% appearing once. This specimen was CD4+ T cells from PBMCs cultured with HCoV-229E spike peptides, taken after COVID-19 vaccination. The receptors were gathered from a human donor who received a COVID-19 vaccine.

The V and J genes are TRBV15 and TRBJ2-7; TRBD1 aligns across 9 bases. The CDR3 totals 16 residues. V lost 0 bases, J lost 5 bases, and 8 bases stayed unmatched. Germline CDR1 LNHNV, CDR2 YYDKDF (reference sequence). CDR3 loop: CATSRDSGTGWNEQYF. In DNA form, the CDR3 reads TGTGCCACCAGCAGAGATTCGGGGACAGGGTGGAACGAGCAGTACTTC.

The chain is built from TRBV12-3 or TRBV12-4 and TRBJ1-5, with TRBD1 as a possible D gene (6 bases). Deletions cut 10 bases from V and 8 bases from J, with 15 bases between. The CDR3 has 12 residues. The CDR3 spells CATQGSAEPQHF. The CDR3 region has the DNA TGTGCCACACAGGGATCAGCCGAGCCCCAGCATTTT.

This chain links TRBV19 with TRBJ1-2; possibly TRBD1 for D (5 bases). Germline CDR1 reads LNHDA; CDR2 reads SQIVND (reference sequence). V lost 8 bases to trimming and J lost 2 bases, with 15 bases between them. This CDR3 has 14 amino acids. CDR3 residues: CASGPWGTNYGYTF. Written as DNA, the CDR3 is TGTGCCAGTGGCCCCTGGGGGACCAACTATGGCTACACCTTC.

Only a few counts were recorded for this clone. The chain joins TRBV5-8 to TRBJ1-5, with D unclear. The CDR3 runs to 13 residues. V was cut by 2 bases and J by 9 bases, with 12 bases left in between. The V gene's germline CDR1 is SGHTS and CDR2 YDEGEE. The CDR3 nucleotides read TGTGCCAGCAGCTTTGGGGATTTCAGGCCCCAGCATTTT. Translated, it gives CASSFGDFRPQHF.

The chain couples TRBV7-7 to TRBJ2-1, with 14 bases matching TRBD2. Germline loops: CDR1 SSHAT, CDR2 FNYEAQ (reference sequence). CDR3 size: 16 residues. Trimming removed 5 bases from V and 3 bases from J; junction bases left unmatched: 3. The CDR3 DNA is TGTGCCAGCAGCGCCGGGACTAGCGGGGGCTACAATGAGCAGTTCTTC. This encodes CASSAGTSGGYNEQFF.

In DNA, the CDR3 is TGTGCCAGTAGTGTTACAGGGGAGGTTGAAAAACTGTTTTTT. The encoded protein is CASSVTGEVEKLFF. The J gene is TRBJ1-4, the V gene TRBV19, with TRBD1 matching 7 bases. CDR3 length: 14 amino acids. The germline V gene encodes CDR1 LNHDA and CDR2 SQIVND (reference sequence). Unmatched junction bases numbered 7, after V lost 5 bases and J lost 7 bases.

This clone appeared a few times. The gene calls are TRBV10-2 and TRBJ1-2; D ambiguous. The germline CDR1 and CDR2 sequences are WSHSY and SAAADI. V gave up 2 bases and J gave up 4 bases, with 14 bases separating them. The CDR3 is 15 residues long. The CDR3 is CASSESSNSFYGYTF. The DNA of the CDR3 is TGCGCCAGCAGTGAGAGTTCCAATAGCTTCTATGGCTACACCTTC.

The CDR3 spells CASSLDSATNEKLFF. The CDR3 nucleotides are TGTGCCAGCAGCTTGGACAGTGCAACTAATGAAAAACTGTTTTTT. The J gene is TRBJ1-4, the V gene TRBV5-4; D unresolved. There are 15 residues in the CDR3. The germline V gene encodes CDR1 SGHNT and CDR2 YYREEE (reference sequence). The V end was cut by 0 bases, the J end by 0 bases, with 6 bases between.

This sequence joins TRBV2 and TRBJ1-5; unclear D gene. V dropped 8 bases and J dropped 5 bases, with 16 bases sitting between them. The CDR3 consists of 14 residues. CDR1 and CDR2 (germline): SNHLY, FYNNEI. The DNA for the CDR3 is TGTGCCAGCTCGTCGGAGGGATACCATCAGCCCCAGCATTTT. This encodes CASSSEGYHQPQHF.

The genes are TRBV4-1 and TRBJ1-4; D possibly corresponds to TRBD1 (5 bases). CDR3 size: 16 residues. The germline V and J ends were trimmed by 1 base and 2 bases, with 11 bases remaining between them. Germline assignment: CDR1 MGHRA and CDR2 YSYEKL. In DNA, the CDR3 is TGCGCCAGCAGCCAAGGCCCGGGACGGACTAATGAAAAACTGTTTTTT. This codes for CASSQGPGRTNEKLFF.

The chain is built from TRBV9 and TRBJ2-7; 8 nucleotides align to TRBD1. The germline V gene has CDR1 SGDLS and CDR2 YYNGEE. This CDR3 is 14 amino acids long. V lost 3 bases and J lost 6; bases outside the gene matches: 8. The DNA for the CDR3 is TGTGCCAGCAGCGGGACAGGGACGGTTGGCGAGCAGTACTTC. Encoded protein: CASSGTGTVGEQYF.

CDR3 residues: CASSLYATQYF. The CDR3 DNA is TGTGCCAGCAGCCTGTACGCGACCCAGTACTTC. The chain has TRBV12-3 or TRBV12-4 and TRBJ2-5; no firm D call. This CDR3 has 11 residues. Trimming shortened V by 6 bases and J by 7 bases, and 9 bases separated the two germline ends.

The gene calls are TRBV20-1 and TRBJ2-7; possible D gene TRBD2, 6 bases. The CDR3 covers 13 residues. V lost 3 bases and J lost 3, with 12 bases in between. Germline V CDR1 and CDR2: DFQATT, SNEGSKA (reference sequence). The CDR3, as DNA: TGCAGTGCTAGTCAGGCGGGGAACTACGAGCAGTACTTC. Amino acid sequence: CSASQAGNYEQYF.

The chain links TRBV5-4 to TRBJ1-1; tentative D call: TRBD1 (6 bases). Germline V gene lookup returns CDR1 SGHNT and CDR2 YYREEE (reference sequence). The CDR3 is made up of 15 amino acids. V lost 5 bases and J lost 6, with 20 bases in between. For the CDR3, the DNA is TGTGCCAGCAGGCAAGCGGGGGGGGCGCGAGCTGAAGCTTTCTTT. This translates into CASRQAGGARAEAFF.

The V call is TRBV7-2, the J call TRBJ2-1; D might be TRBD2 (6 bases). Per germline, CDR1 SGHTA and CDR2 FQGNSA. Trimming removed 2 bases at V and 0 bases at J, with 8 bases between. This CDR3 comprises 15 residues. CDR3 in DNA: TGTGCCAGCAGCTTAACGCGGGACTCCTACAATGAGCAGTTCTTC. Translation gives CASSLTRDSYNEQFF.

V usage is TRBV2 and J usage is TRBJ2-2, with TRBD2 identical over 9 bases. CDR3 length: 15 amino acids. Germline loops: CDR1 SNHLY, CDR2 FYNNEI. The trim removed 7 bases at V and 4 bases at J, leaving 7 bases unmatched. CDR3 in DNA: TGTGCCAGCACTGCGCTGACTAGCGGCACCGGGGAGCTGTTTTTT. Translated, it gives CASTALTSGTGELFF.

The chain combines TRBV6-5 with TRBJ2-5; D unresolved. The CDR3 is 11 residues long. Trimming stripped 1 base from V and 5 bases from J, with 2 bases between. Germline V gene data show CDR1 as MNHEY and CDR2 as SVGAGI. The CDR3 loop is CASSYFETQYF. The CDR3 bases are TGTGCCAGCAGTTACTTCGAGACCCAGTACTTC.

J is TRBJ2-7 and V is TRBV19; 10 bases map to TRBD1. The CDR3 has 14 residues. Germline CDR1 reads LNHDA; CDR2 reads SQIVND (reference sequence). J lost 0 bases, V lost 6 bases, and 2 bases had no gene match. CDR3 loop: CASRRTGGSYEQYF. In DNA form, the CDR3 reads TGTGCCAGTAGACGGACAGGGGGCTCCTACGAGCAGTACTTC.

This clone has just one count. This chain uses TRBV18 with TRBJ1-1; 10 bases line up with TRBD1. Looked up from germline, CDR1 is KGHSH and CDR2 is LQKENI. The CDR3 runs to 13 residues. Trimming at V came to 5 bases and at J to 8 bases, leaving 5 bases not matched to a gene. The CDR3, as DNA: TGTGCCAGCTCAGCCGACAGGGGGCGCGAAGCTTTCTTT. Translating it yields CASSADRGREAFF.

The table lists this clone with a few counts. CDR3 loop: CASSQETGWGNTIYF. The CDR3 DNA is TGCGCCAGCAGCCAAGAGACAGGGTGGGGAAACACCATATATTTT. This chain links TRBV4-1 with TRBJ1-3; TRBD1 matches at 7 bases. This CDR3 has 15 residues. V lost 0 bases to trimming and J lost 4 bases; unmatched junction nucleotides: 3. From germline, CDR1 is MGHRA and CDR2 YSYEKL.